The 10 T cell receptor beta chains below were found in one sample sequenced in a study of T-cell reconstitution after alpha-beta-depleted transplantation in children. Unique molecular identifiers tagged the TCRbeta library. Using its own MiXCR run on the PCR reads, TCRdb lists one record per CDR3 protein. The sample has 500,000 or so distinct CDR3 sequences; approximately 32% are singletons. This material consisted of PBMCs from the stem cell graft donor, taken from the stem cell graft. The receptors were gathered from a human donor who donated a stem cell graft to a child with aplastic anemia.

This clonotype was observed a handful of times. The chain uses TRBV7-2 and TRBJ1-3, with a possible D match to TRBD1 (5 bases). CDR1 is SGHTA and CDR2 is FQGNSA in the germline V gene. This CDR3 is 16 amino acids long. The V end was cut by 1 base, the J end by 4 bases, with 14 bases between. This CDR3 is CASSLGRAGTGNTIYF. The CDR3 region has the DNA TGTGCCAGCAGCTTAGGTCGGGCAGGGACCGGAAACACCATATATTTT.

This clonotype was counted only a few times. The chain combines TRBV5-4 with TRBJ1-2, with TRBD1 as a possible D gene (5 bases). In germline, CDR1 is SGHNT, CDR2 YYREEE (reference sequence). This CDR3 comprises 14 residues. CDR3 nucleotide sequence: TGTACCACATATCCCGCGGGGCAGCTCTATGGCTACACCTTC. Residues: CTTYPAGQLYGYTF.

The genes are TRBV18 and TRBJ1-5, with TRBD1 matching 10 bases. The CDR3 contains 15 residues. With 4 bases clipped from V and 8 bases from J, the junction kept 8 bases outside the gene matches. Germline CDR1 reads KGHSH; CDR2 reads LQKENI. Here the CDR3 reads CASSLGQGIIKPQHF. CDR3 DNA: TGTGCCAGCTCACTGGGACAGGGGATTATCAAGCCCCAGCATTTT.

This chain uses TRBV19 with TRBJ2-1; no clear D. Trimming stripped 3 bases from V and 6 bases from J, with 6 bases between. The germline CDR1 and CDR2 sequences are LNHDA and SQIVND (reference sequence). CDR3 length: 12 residues. CDR3 amino acids: CASSIWPNEQFF. CDR3 nucleotide sequence: TGTGCCAGTAGTATCTGGCCCAATGAGCAGTTCTTC. The complete variable domain, with remaining parts taken from reference TRBV19 and TRBJ2-1, reads DGGITQSPKYLFRKEGQNVTLSCEQNLNHDAMYWYRQDPGQGLRLIYYSQIVNDFQKGDIAEGYSVSREKKESFPLTVTSAQKNPTAFYLCASSIWPNEQFFGPGTRLTVL.

This clonotype was counted only a few times. This chain connects TRBV7-6 to TRBJ2-2; D gene ambiguous. CDR3 size: 12 residues. The germline V and J ends were trimmed by 5 bases and 2 bases, with 3 bases remaining between them. The germline CDR1 and CDR2 sequences are SGHVS and FNYEAQ. In nucleotides, the CDR3 is TGTGCCAGCAGCATCAACACCGGGGAGCTGTTTTTT. The encoded protein is CASSINTGELFF.

Only a few counts were recorded for this clonotype. The gene calls are TRBV7-7 and TRBJ2-1, with a weak D call TRBD2 (5 bases). The CDR3 spans 16 residues. The germline V and J ends were trimmed by 5 bases and 7 bases, with 21 bases remaining between them. Germline CDR1 is SSHAT and CDR2 is FNYEAQ (reference sequence). The CDR3 is CASSISRGRPGNEQFF. CDR3 nucleotides: TGTGCCAGCAGCATATCCCGGGGTCGCCCTGGGAATGAGCAGTTCTTC.

The chain combines TRBV6-1 with TRBJ2-1, with D possibly being TRBD2 (5 bases). The V gene's germline CDR1 is MNHNS and CDR2 SASEGT. This CDR3 has 16 residues. V lost 5 bases and J lost 1, with 15 bases in between. This CDR3 reads CASSRRLGGSYNEQFF. The CDR3 DNA is TGTGCCAGCAGTCGCCGCTTAGGAGGATCCTACAATGAGCAGTTCTTC.

This clonotype was detected only once. The rearrangement uses TRBV7-9 and TRBJ2-1, with D uncertain. This CDR3 has 14 amino acids. Germline V lookup: CDR1 SEHNR, CDR2 FQNEAQ (reference sequence). V was cut by 5 bases and J by 4 bases, with 12 bases left in between. The CDR3 DNA sequence: TGTGCCAGCAGCCACAAGGACCGATACAATGAGCAGTTCTTC. Protein product: CASSHKDRYNEQFF.

This clonotype was observed a few times. V gene TRBV7-9 combines with J gene TRBJ2-3; D ambiguous. CDR1 and CDR2 (germline): SEHNR, FQNEAQ (reference sequence). The CDR3 loop spans 16 amino acids. Trimming took off 1 base at V and 2 bases at J, with 13 bases between the two ends. For the CDR3, the DNA is TGTGCCAGCAGCTTAGAAGGCAGCCGGACCACAGATACGCAGTATTTT. It translates to CASSLEGSRTTDTQYF.

The CDR3 protein is CASSFSDTTDTQYF. Here the CDR3 DNA reads TGTGCCAGCAGCTTTTCGGATACCACAGATACGCAGTATTTT. The genes are TRBV7-2 and TRBJ2-3; D gene ambiguous. Germline-derived CDR1 and CDR2 are SGHTA and FQGNSA. V was pared by 3 bases and J by 2 bases, with 9 bases between. This CDR3 spans 14 amino acids.